This T cell receptor beta chain appears in the sequencing data of a study of blood T cell repertoires in COVID-19. About the research overall: Material from acute and convalescent COVID-19 was sourced from the United States, Italy and Spain. PBMCs, B-cell-depleted T cells, or T cells were the source of the cDNA or gDNA that made up the material.

Germline V gene sequence: CDR1 ENHRY, CDR2 SYGVKD. V was pared by 8 bases and J by 7 bases, with 6 bases of the junction left unmatched. The CDR3 loop spans 14 amino acids. Cohorts were determined from participant-reported clinical history. Clones were sequenced by immunoSEQ multiplex PCR, and TCRdb holds only the in-frame ones, with some missing. Of hundreds of thousands of clones detected, around 90% appear once; the ten largest clones hold roughly 1.9%. The rearrangement joins TRBV10-3 to TRBJ1-5; 12 bases fit TRBD1. Sequences were obtained from PBMCs or T cells enriched from blood (not recorded which). This TCR came from a woman between 35 and 50 years old with acute COVID-19. The CDR3 region has the DNA TGTGCCATCGGGACAGGGGGCCTTGGGCAGCCCCAGCATTTT. Its protein is CAIGTGGLGQPQHF.